One sample yielded the 18 T cell receptor beta chains listed below, sequenced in a study of blood T cell repertoires in COVID-19. This table comes from immunoSEQ multiplex PCR, and its TCRdb copy is limited to in-frame clones, with some not included. The sample records around 91,000 clones, 85% being singletons. Sequenced input: peripheral blood. The origin of the receptors is an older man with acute or convalescent COVID-19.

This clone was found a few times. This chain uses TRBV18 with TRBJ1-5, with 10 bases that match TRBD1. V dropped 6 bases and J dropped 0; count of bases not matched to a gene: 14. Germline V CDR1 and CDR2: KGHSH, LQKENI. The CDR3 spans 19 residues. The CDR3 sequence is CASSPLPRQGASSNQPQHF. The CDR3 region has the DNA TGTGCCAGCTCGCCCTTACCGCGACAGGGGGCCAGTAGCAATCAGCCCCAGCATTTT.

The rearrangement uses TRBV13 and TRBJ2-2; TRBD2 agrees at 7 bases. This CDR3 spans 17 amino acids. Looked up from germline, CDR1 is PRHDT and CDR2 is FYEKMQ (reference sequence). J gave up 7 bases and V 0 bases, and 11 bases lay outside the gene matches. The CDR3 region has the DNA TGTGCCAGCAGCTTAGGCCGGGCGGGAGAGCGAGGCGGGGAGCTGTTTTTT. Protein product: CASSLGRAGERGGELFF.

This clone appeared a few times. The chain combines TRBV18 with TRBJ2-3; unclear D gene. The germline CDR1 and CDR2 sequences are KGHSH and LQKENI. V lost 2 bases to trimming and J lost 5 bases, with 5 bases between them. The CDR3 covers 12 residues. The CDR3 reads CASSPTGDTQYF. DNA for the CDR3: TGTGCCAGCTCACCAACGGGAGATACGCAGTATTTT.

This sequence joins TRBV18 and TRBJ2-6; no firm D call. The CDR3 is 15 amino acids. Trimming stripped 3 bases from V and 2 bases from J, with 8 bases between. Germline V gene sequence: CDR1 KGHSH, CDR2 LQKENI. This chain's CDR3 is CASSPQKTGANVLTF. CDR3 DNA sequence: TGTGCCAGCTCACCCCAGAAAACTGGGGCCAACGTCCTGACTTTC.

A few counts support this clone. The rearrangement joins TRBV2 to TRBJ2-7; 10 bases map to TRBD2. Germline V gives CDR1 SNHLY, CDR2 FYNNEI. The J segment lost 3 bases and the V segment lost 6 bases, leaving 5 bases of the junction unmatched. CDR3 length: 14 amino acids. The CDR3, as DNA: TGTGCCAGCAGGAGGGGACTAGCGATCTACGAGCAGTACTTC. Translated: CASRRGLAIYEQYF. Drawing the rest from reference TRBV2 and TRBJ2-7, the complete variable domain is EPEVTQTPSHQVTQMGQEVILRCVPISNHLYFYWYRQILGQKVEFLVSFYNNEISEKSEIFDDQFSVERPDGSNFTLKIRSTKLEDSAMYFCASRRGLAIYEQYFGPGTRLTVT.

This clone was counted once. CDR3 coding DNA: TGTGCCAGTAGTCCTAGACAGGTATACAATGAGCAGTTCTTC. Amino acids: CASSPRQVYNEQFF. This rearrangement joins TRBV19 to TRBJ2-1, with D maybe TRBD1 (6 bases). CDR3 size: 14 residues. CDR1 and CDR2 (germline): LNHDA, SQIVND (reference sequence). V lost 5 bases and J lost 4, with 12 bases in between.

This clone appeared once. The rearrangement joins TRBV5-5 to TRBJ1-1, with a possible D match to TRBD1 (5 bases). Germline CDR1 is SGHKS and CDR2 is YYEKEE (reference sequence). The CDR3 consists of 14 residues. Deletions cut 6 bases from V and 5 bases from J, with 17 bases between. CDR3 sequence (DNA): TGTGCCAGCAACCCCCCGGGGGGGGTAACTGAAGCTTTCTTT. It encodes CASNPPGGVTEAFF. Together with reference TRBV5-5 and TRBJ1-1, the CDR3 gives the full variable domain: DAGVTQSPTHLIKTRGQQVTLRCSPISGHKSVSWYQQVLGQGPQFIFQYYEKEERGRGNFPDRFSARQFPNYSSELNVNALLLGDSALYLCASNPPGGVTEAFFGQGTRLTVV.

The sample holds one count of this clone. The chain couples TRBV9 to TRBJ2-1, with TRBD2 as a possible D gene (6 bases). The CDR3 runs 15 residues. Trimming shortened V by 6 bases and J by 4 bases, and 17 bases separated the two germline ends. Germline V CDR1 and CDR2: SGDLS, YYNGEE. The CDR3 DNA is TGTGCCAGCACCCCCGGGGAGGTGATTTACAATGAGCAGTTCTTC. Its translation: CASTPGEVIYNEQFF. Combining the CDR3 with reference TRBV9 and TRBJ2-1 gives the whole variable domain DSGVTQTPKHLITATGQRVTLRCSPRSGDLSVYWYQQSLDQGLQFLIQYYNGEERAKGNILERFSAQQFPDLHSELNLSSLELGDSALYFCASTPGEVIYNEQFFGPGTRLTVL.

This clone showed up just once. The rearrangement links TRBV7-2 to TRBJ2-2; tentative D call: TRBD2 (6 bases). The CDR3 extends over 16 amino acids. The V end lost 5 bases, the J end lost 5 bases, and 18 bases lay between the germline ends. The V gene's germline CDR1 is SGHTA and CDR2 FQGNSA. CDR3 DNA: TGTGCCAGCAGCCCTCCCGCAGGGAGGATTACCGGGGAGCTGTTTTTT. It translates to CASSPPAGRITGELFF.

The V call is TRBV5-1, the J call TRBJ2-5; 7 nucleotides agree with TRBD2. CDR1 and CDR2 from the germline V gene are SGHRS and YFSETQ. With V trimmed by 4 bases and J by 3 bases, 6 bases remained unmatched. This CDR3 spans 14 amino acids. The CDR3 reads CASSPARGEETQYF. CDR3 nucleotide sequence: TGCGCCAGCAGCCCAGCCCGGGGGGAAGAGACCCAGTACTTC.

The rearrangement uses TRBV18 and TRBJ2-5; TRBD2 is a possible D gene (5 bases). Trimming took 3 bases from V and 5 from J, leaving 13 bases between them. The CDR3 sequence is 14 residues long. CDR1 is KGHSH, CDR2 LQKENI, per germline. For the CDR3, the DNA is TGTGCCAGCTCACCCCCGAGGGTTTGGGAGACCCAGTACTTC. Its protein product is CASSPPRVWETQYF.

This clone was found once. This rearrangement joins TRBV5-4 to TRBJ2-1, with TRBD2 matching 9 bases. Losses at the gene ends were 1 base for V and 9 bases for J; bases not matched to a gene: 8. Germline CDR1 reads SGHNT; CDR2 reads YYREEE (reference sequence). CDR3 length equals 15 residues. The CDR3 DNA sequence: TGTGCCAGCAGCTTGCCAGCGGGAGGCCGGGGTGAGCAGTTCTTC. It specifies CASSLPAGGRGEQFF.

The chain links TRBV5-1 to TRBJ1-2, with a weak D call TRBD1 (6 bases). V gave up 0 bases and J gave up 7 bases, with 19 bases separating them. The CDR3 contains 16 residues. Germline loops: CDR1 SGHRS, CDR2 YFSETQ. As DNA, the CDR3 is TGCGCCAGCAGCTTGGACAATATTAGGGGGTCAGCTGGCTACACCTTC. Translation gives CASSLDNIRGSAGYTF.

V is TRBV28 and J is TRBJ1-6, with D possibly being TRBD1 (6 bases). Germline CDR1 reads MDHEN; CDR2 reads SYDVKM. V was clipped by 2 bases and J by 7 bases, with 12 bases between them. The CDR3 runs to 15 residues. CDR3 sequence (DNA): TGTGCCAGCAGTTTACCTGACAGGTCGAATTCACCCCTCCACTTT. Translating gives CASSLPDRSNSPLHF.

CDR3 nucleotides: TGTGCCAGCAGCTCCGGGACAAGCACAGATACGCAGTATTTT. Translation gives CASSSGTSTDTQYF. The chain carries TRBV7-3 and TRBJ2-3; perhaps TRBD1 as D (6 bases). Germline-derived CDR1 and CDR2 are SGHTA and FQGTGA. The V and J ends lost 4 bases and 0 bases respectively, with 8 bases between them. There are 14 residues in the CDR3.

The chain has TRBV6-5 and TRBJ2-7; 9 positions agree with TRBD2. Germline trimming cut 8 bases from V and 10 bases from J; bases unmatched to any gene: 12. Germline-derived CDR1 and CDR2 are MNHEY and SVGAGI. This CDR3 has 13 residues. The CDR3 loop is CASSPGAGGEQYF. The CDR3 bases are TGTGCCAGCTCCCCTGGGGCGGGGGGGGAACAGTACTTC.

For this clone: One end of the junction is discordant with germline, which a read error may explain. The chain uses TRBV7-7 and TRBJ2-3; 7 bases are shared with TRBD2. The germline V gene has CDR1 SSHAT and CDR2 FNYEAQ (reference sequence). CDR3 length: 16 amino acids. This CDR3 is CASSLGFAGDTDTQYF. The CDR3 bases are TGTGCTAGCAGCTTAGGGTTTGCGGGAGACACAGATACGCAGTATTTT. Full variable domain (remainder filled in from reference TRBV7-7 and TRBJ2-3): GAGVSQSPRYKVTKRGQDVTLRCDPISSHATLYWYQQALGQGPEFLTYFNYEAQPDKSGLPSDRFSAERPEGSISTLTIQRTEQRDSAMYRCASSLGFAGDTDTQYFGPGTRLTVL.

V and J are TRBV27 and TRBJ1-6, with TRBD1 as a possible D gene (6 bases). The CDR3 has 13 amino acids. V lost 6 bases, J lost 9 bases, and 12 bases lay in between. Germline CDR1 is MNHEY and CDR2 is SMNVEV (reference sequence). The CDR3 nucleotides read TGTGCCAGCAGCCTGAGGACAGCTTCACCCCTCCACTTT. It translates to CASSLRTASPLHF.